This TCR beta chain derives from a study of cytomegalovirus exposure and HLA in healthy donors. Study results and limitations: A classifier reportedly called cytomegalovirus status with high sensitivity and specificity.

Only in-frame clones appear in the TCRdb table, and some are missing; sequencing was by immunoSEQ multiplex PCR. The sample holds roughly 120,000 clones; approximately 86% are singletons and the top ten take about 4.4%. Worth noting for this clone: Its antigen is as yet unknown.

Trimming took 4 bases from V and 0 from J; bases not matched to a gene: 5. The CDR3 length is 16 residues. From germline, CDR1 is SGHTA and CDR2 FQGNSA. Sequenced sample: PBMCs. This receptor was identified in a man aged 18 to 35 in good health and CMV-seropositive. This chain links TRBV7-2 with TRBJ1-4, with 7 positions matching TRBD1. The CDR3 protein is CASSWDRTSTNEKLFF. Here the CDR3 DNA reads TGTGCCAGCAGCTGGGACAGAACCTCAACTAATGAAAAACTGTTTTTT.